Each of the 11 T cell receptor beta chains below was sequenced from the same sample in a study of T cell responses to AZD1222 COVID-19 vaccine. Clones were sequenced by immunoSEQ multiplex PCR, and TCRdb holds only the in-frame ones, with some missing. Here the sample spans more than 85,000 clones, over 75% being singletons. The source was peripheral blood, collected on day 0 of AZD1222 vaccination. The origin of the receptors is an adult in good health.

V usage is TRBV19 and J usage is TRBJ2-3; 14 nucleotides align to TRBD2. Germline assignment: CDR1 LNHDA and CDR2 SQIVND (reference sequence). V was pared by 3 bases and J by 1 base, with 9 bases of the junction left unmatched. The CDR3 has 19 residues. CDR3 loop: CASSIQGLAGAPRTDTQYF. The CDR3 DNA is TGTGCCAGTAGTATCCAGGGACTAGCGGGGGCCCCACGCACAGATACGCAGTATTTT.

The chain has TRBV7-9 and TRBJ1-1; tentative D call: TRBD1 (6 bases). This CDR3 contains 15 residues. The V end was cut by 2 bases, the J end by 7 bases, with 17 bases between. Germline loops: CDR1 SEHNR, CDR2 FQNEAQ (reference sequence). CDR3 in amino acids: CASSLMSGVRGEAFF. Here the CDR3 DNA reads TGTGCCAGCAGCTTAATGTCAGGGGTACGGGGTGAAGCTTTCTTT.

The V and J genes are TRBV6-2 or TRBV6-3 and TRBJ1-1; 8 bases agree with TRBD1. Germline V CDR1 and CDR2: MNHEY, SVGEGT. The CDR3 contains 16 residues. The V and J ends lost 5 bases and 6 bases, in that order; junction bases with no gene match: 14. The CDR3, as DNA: TGTGCCAGCAGTACCCCCGGGACAGGCCGGGGCGCTGAAGCTTTCTTT. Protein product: CASSTPGTGRGAEAFF.

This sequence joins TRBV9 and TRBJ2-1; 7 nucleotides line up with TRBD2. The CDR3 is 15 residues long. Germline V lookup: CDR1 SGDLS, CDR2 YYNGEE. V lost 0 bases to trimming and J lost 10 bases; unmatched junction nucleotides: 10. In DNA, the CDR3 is TGTGCCAGCAGCGTAGATGCGGGAGTGCTTGGCGAGCAGTTCTTC. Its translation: CASSVDAGVLGEQFF.

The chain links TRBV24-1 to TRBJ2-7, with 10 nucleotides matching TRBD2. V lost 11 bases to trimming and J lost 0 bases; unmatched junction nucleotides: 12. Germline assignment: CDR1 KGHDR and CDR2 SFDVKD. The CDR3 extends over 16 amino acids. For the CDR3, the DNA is TGTGCCAGCCAAAGTCTAGCGGGAGAGAGCTCCTACGAGCAGTACTTC. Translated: CASQSLAGESSYEQYF.

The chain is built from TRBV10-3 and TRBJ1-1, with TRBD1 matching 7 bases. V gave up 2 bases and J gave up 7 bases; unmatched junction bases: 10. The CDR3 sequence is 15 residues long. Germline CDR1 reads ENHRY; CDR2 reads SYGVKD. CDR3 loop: CAISEIFSQGGEAFF. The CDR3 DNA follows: TGTGCCATCAGTGAGATTTTCTCGCAGGGGGGTGAAGCTTTCTTT.

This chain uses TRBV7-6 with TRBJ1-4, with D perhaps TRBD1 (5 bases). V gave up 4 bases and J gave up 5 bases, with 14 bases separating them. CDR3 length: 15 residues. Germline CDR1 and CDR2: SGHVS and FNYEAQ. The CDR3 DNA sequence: TGTGCCAGCAGCTGGGCCGGGACGGACAATGAAAAACTGTTTTTT. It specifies CASSWAGTDNEKLFF.

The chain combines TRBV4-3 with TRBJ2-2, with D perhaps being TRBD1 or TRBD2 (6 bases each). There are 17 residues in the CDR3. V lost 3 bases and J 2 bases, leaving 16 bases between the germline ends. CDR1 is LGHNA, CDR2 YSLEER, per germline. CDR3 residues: CASSHTMGAGNTGELFF. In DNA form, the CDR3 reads TGCGCCAGCAGCCACACGATGGGGGCGGGAAACACCGGGGAGCTGTTTTTT.

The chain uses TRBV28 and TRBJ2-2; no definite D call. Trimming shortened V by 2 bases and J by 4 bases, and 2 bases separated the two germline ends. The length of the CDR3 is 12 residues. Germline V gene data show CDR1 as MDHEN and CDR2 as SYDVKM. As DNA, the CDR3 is TGTGCCAGCAGTTTAACCACCGGGGAGCTGTTTTTT. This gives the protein CASSLTTGELFF.

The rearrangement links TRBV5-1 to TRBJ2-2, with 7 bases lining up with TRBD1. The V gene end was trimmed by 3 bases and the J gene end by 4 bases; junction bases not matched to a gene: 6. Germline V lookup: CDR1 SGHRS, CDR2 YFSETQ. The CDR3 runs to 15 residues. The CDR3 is CASSWGPGGTGELFF. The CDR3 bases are TGCGCCAGCAGCTGGGGGCCAGGGGGCACCGGGGAGCTGTTTTTT.

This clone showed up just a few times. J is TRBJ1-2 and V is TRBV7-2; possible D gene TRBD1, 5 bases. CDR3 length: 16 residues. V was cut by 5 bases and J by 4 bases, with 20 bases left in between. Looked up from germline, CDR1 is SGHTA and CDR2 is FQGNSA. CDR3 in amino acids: CASSPHYGWTSYGYTF. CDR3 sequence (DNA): TGTGCCAGCAGCCCCCATTACGGCTGGACAAGCTATGGCTACACCTTC.